This T cell receptor (beta chain) was sequenced during a study of post-analysis software for immune sequencing data (dated by TCRdb to 2014 to 2015). At the level of the whole study: Disease courses on record covered relapsing-remitting, secondary progressive and progressive-relapsing multiple sclerosis, though some patients had no subtype annotation. A subset of samples was prepared in parallel using single-end sample barcoding, then pooled and co-amplified after Illumina adapter ligation. The patient repertoires were compared against approximately twelve previously published healthy control repertoires obtained from donors aged roughly 6 to 25 years.

To demonstrate the VDJtools post-analysis software, the study profiled TCR beta repertoires from the peripheral blood of about a dozen young patients with multiple sclerosis. The patients with multiple sclerosis were children and adolescents between 6 and 15 years of age. General study outcomes and caveats: Direct clustering with F measure showed strong co-clustering of samples prepared in the same batch, prompting a batch-effect correction. Multiple sclerosis patients had significantly lower normalized Chao1 diversity than controls, a result that suggests substantial peripheral T-cell clonal expansion. The control group was slightly older than the multiple sclerosis patient group.

The library was generated by PCR. Sequencing was performed on an Illumina HiSeq 2500. To reduce PCR and sequencing biases, unique molecular identifiers were built into the TCR beta cDNA libraries. Approximately 500,000 cDNA molecules were obtained per 1 to 10 million input T cells, so each molecule approximated one T cell. The patient libraries were prepared and sequenced using the same protocol as the earlier healthy control dataset. Within a given batch, samples were prepared together, multiplexed and sequenced on the same HiSeq lane. Per the source publication's procedure: MIGEC handled the raw barcoded reads, throwing out single-read molecular identifier groups before consensus assembly and CDR3 extraction. VDJtools was used for post-analysis of the clonotype tables, with diversity normalized by down-sampling every dataset to the smallest sample size. To correct batch-related cross-sample contamination, repertoire overlap clustering matched CDR3 amino acid sequences but not nucleotide sequences. The public sequencing data were trimmed at Q25 with fastp and processed into clonotypes with MiXCR by TCRdb, which kept only in-frame beta chains. Rows with a matching CDR3 protein are joined into one entry that keeps the most common DNA and genes. The V and J calls, along with clone size, are taken from TCRdb and not from the paper's own processing. The sample contains hundreds of thousands of distinct CDR3 sequences, over 45% of them found a single time. The ten largest account for around 11% of the sample.

Points on this clonotype: Its recognized antigen is unknown. Base qualities are not provided; no much larger clone lies one nucleotide away.

This sequence was found in a girl aged 2 to 10 with multiple sclerosis. What was sequenced was blood.

This receptor carries the CDR3 CASSYVAGTTSYEQYF. The DNA is as follows: TGTGCCAGCAGTTACGTCGCGGGAACAACCTCCTACGAGCAGTACTTC. The V gene is TRBV6-6 and the J gene is TRBJ2-7, and the D gene may be TRBD2, 6 bases matching. The CDR3 contains 16 residues, cysteine and phenylalanine counted. CDR3 DNA only is kept here, 48 bases in frame from base 1. CDR1 MNHNY and CDR2 SVGAGI are derived from the germline V gene (reference sequence). Between the V and J ends, shortened by 2 bases and 0 bases respectively, the junction contains 14 bases.